One and the same sample provided the 14 T cell receptor beta chains below, sequenced in a study of CD8+ T cells in alopecia areata (dated by TCRdb to 2017 to 2018). Library method: the immunoSEQ multiplex PCR assay. To provide template for TCR sequencing, every sample had RNA extracted and reverse transcribed into cDNA. In its TCRdb copy, this immuneACCESS table keeps in-frame sequences only and misses some clones. Where compared with another copy, unresolved V genes explain less than half of these, and the others have no known cause. This sample comprises 190,000 or so clones, around three fifths of them detected only once. The top ten clonotypes cover roughly 12% of the sample. Sample time point, as interpreted from the label and publication: around 24 weeks on oral tofacitinib. The sample's treatment or condition label, in plain terms: oral pan-JAK inhibitor, 5-10 mg twice daily. Sample: CD8+ T cells sorted from blood, taken at week 24, from a patient treated with tofacitinib. The origin of the receptors is a human donor with alopecia areata.

The rearrangement uses TRBV27 and TRBJ2-2; D call uncertain. Deletions cut 1 base from V and 6 bases from J, with 6 bases between. The CDR3 runs 13 residues. The V gene's germline CDR1 is MNHEY and CDR2 SMNVEV (reference sequence). CDR3 protein: CASSLLKSGELFF. The CDR3 DNA sequence: TGTGCCAGCAGTTTATTGAAGTCCGGGGAGCTGTTTTTT.

The chain uses TRBV6-1 and TRBJ1-3; TRBD1 is a possible D gene (5 bases). Trimming removed 1 base at V and 4 bases at J, with 17 bases between. Germline V gene sequence: CDR1 MNHNS, CDR2 SASEGT. The length of the CDR3 is 17 residues. The CDR3 sequence is CASSEDRIGVSGNTIYF. The DNA of the CDR3 is TGTGCCAGCAGTGAAGATCGGATAGGGGTGTCCGGAAACACCATATATTTT.

The chain uses TRBV2 and TRBJ2-3, with D possibly TRBD1 on 5 matching bases. This CDR3 contains 15 residues. V shed 1 base and J shed 2 bases, with 10 bases lying between them. CDR1 and CDR2 from the germline V gene are SNHLY and FYNNEI. CDR3 protein: CASSEGRVNTDTQYF. CDR3 bases: TGTGCCAGCAGTGAAGGCAGGGTCAACACAGATACGCAGTATTTT. Using reference TRBV2 and TRBJ2-3 for the parts outside the CDR3, the full variable domain is EPEVTQTPSHQVTQMGQEVILRCVPISNHLYFYWYRQILGQKVEFLVSFYNNEISEKSEIFDDQFSVERPDGSNFTLKIRSTKLEDSAMYFCASSEGRVNTDTQYFGPGTRLTVL.

The chain couples TRBV10-3 to TRBJ2-3; D is possibly TRBD1 or TRBD2 (5 bases each). V was trimmed by 10 bases and J by 6 bases, leaving 14 bases between them. The CDR3 has 12 amino acids. From germline, CDR1 is ENHRY and CDR2 SYGVKD. The CDR3 DNA reads as TGTGCCACCGAGGGGCAGGCCGATACGCAGTATTTT. Its translation: CATEGQADTQYF.

This clone was found a few times. The CDR3 DNA reads as TGTGCCAGCAACAGCGTGGCGGACTACGAGCAGTACTTC. Protein: CASNSVADYEQYF. The chain employs TRBV2 and TRBJ2-7; D is uncertain. V was trimmed by 7 bases and J by 3 bases, leaving 13 bases between them. This CDR3 is 13 amino acids long. The germline CDR1 and CDR2 sequences are SNHLY and FYNNEI.

The rearrangement links TRBV13 to TRBJ2-7, with D unclear. The CDR3 length is 14 residues. V was pared by 5 bases and J by 3 bases, with 14 bases between. CDR1 and CDR2 from the germline V gene are PRHDT and FYEKMQ (reference sequence). DNA of the CDR3: TGTGCCAGCAGCCAGCTAAACAGTAACTACGAGCAGTACTTC. This sequence encodes CASSQLNSNYEQYF.

The V call is TRBV6-5, the J call TRBJ2-2; no reliable D call. Germline CDR1 is MNHEY and CDR2 is SVGAGI. V lost 2 bases and J 4 bases, leaving 11 bases between the germline ends. The length of the CDR3 is 15 residues. For the CDR3, the DNA is TGTGCCAGCAGTTACGAAGGGATTAGCACCGGGGAGCTGTTTTTT. This encodes CASSYEGISTGELFF.

The V gene is TRBV13, the J gene TRBJ1-2, with D tentatively TRBD1 (5 bases). V was shortened by 4 bases and J by 7 bases, with 16 bases between the two germline ends. The CDR3 totals 14 residues. The germline V gene has CDR1 PRHDT and CDR2 FYEKMQ (reference sequence). Here the CDR3 DNA reads TGTGCCAGCAGCTCGCAGGGAACGGAGAGTGGCTACACCTTC. Translation gives CASSSQGTESGYTF.

This clone was counted a few times. V and J are TRBV13 and TRBJ2-1, with D perhaps given as TRBD1 or TRBD2 (6 bases each). CDR1 and CDR2 from the germline V gene are PRHDT and FYEKMQ (reference sequence). Trimming removed 6 bases from V and 2 bases from J, with 8 bases in between. The CDR3 contains 13 residues. DNA of the CDR3: TGTGCCAGCAGAGGGGGGCCCTACAATGAGCAGTTCTTC. Protein product: CASRGGPYNEQFF.

The chain carries TRBV18 and TRBJ1-1; TRBD1 aligns across 8 bases. CDR1 KGHSH and CDR2 LQKENI come from the germline V gene. This CDR3 comprises 15 residues. V lost 2 bases, J lost 1 base, and 3 bases stayed unmatched. The CDR3 DNA follows: TGTGCCAGCTCACCAAGGGACAGGCCGAACACTGAAGCTTTCTTT. It specifies CASSPRDRPNTEAFF.

This clone came up a few times. The V and J genes are TRBV19 and TRBJ2-2; 7 nucleotides line up with TRBD1. This CDR3 contains 14 residues. Trimming took 3 bases from V and 8 from J; bases not matched to a gene: 6. Germline V gives CDR1 LNHDA, CDR2 SQIVND (reference sequence). This CDR3 reads CASSMTGKRGELFF. The DNA of the CDR3 is TGTGCCAGTAGTATGACAGGGAAACGAGGGGAGCTGTTTTTT.

The rearrangement links TRBV15 to TRBJ2-5; D is possibly TRBD2 (7 bases). V lost 1 base, J lost 5 bases, and 14 bases lay in between. Germline CDR1 LNHNV, CDR2 YYDKDF (reference sequence). The CDR3 is made up of 15 amino acids. Written as DNA, the CDR3 is TGTGCCACCAGCAGAGTGGGGGGGGCCCAGGAGACCCAGTACTTC. Amino acid sequence: CATSRVGGAQETQYF.

V usage is TRBV11-3 and J usage is TRBJ1-2; 9 positions match TRBD1. The J segment lost 2 bases and the V segment lost 5 bases, leaving 12 bases of the junction unmatched. The CDR3 extends over 17 amino acids. CDR1 is SGHNT and CDR2 is YENEEA in the germline V gene. For the CDR3, the DNA is TGTGCCAGCAGCCGGCCCCGGGACAGGGCTGGGAACTATGGCTACACCTTC. Its translation: CASSRPRDRAGNYGYTF.

The J gene is TRBJ2-2, the V gene TRBV27; no reliable D call. This CDR3 has 17 residues. Germline lookup yields CDR1 MNHEY and CDR2 SMNVEV (reference sequence). Deletions cut 3 bases from V and 4 bases from J, with 18 bases between. The CDR3 DNA reads TGTGCCAGCAGTTTGCTAGTCACGGGCCGGATCACCGGGGAGCTGTTTTTT. This sequence encodes CASSLLVTGRITGELFF.